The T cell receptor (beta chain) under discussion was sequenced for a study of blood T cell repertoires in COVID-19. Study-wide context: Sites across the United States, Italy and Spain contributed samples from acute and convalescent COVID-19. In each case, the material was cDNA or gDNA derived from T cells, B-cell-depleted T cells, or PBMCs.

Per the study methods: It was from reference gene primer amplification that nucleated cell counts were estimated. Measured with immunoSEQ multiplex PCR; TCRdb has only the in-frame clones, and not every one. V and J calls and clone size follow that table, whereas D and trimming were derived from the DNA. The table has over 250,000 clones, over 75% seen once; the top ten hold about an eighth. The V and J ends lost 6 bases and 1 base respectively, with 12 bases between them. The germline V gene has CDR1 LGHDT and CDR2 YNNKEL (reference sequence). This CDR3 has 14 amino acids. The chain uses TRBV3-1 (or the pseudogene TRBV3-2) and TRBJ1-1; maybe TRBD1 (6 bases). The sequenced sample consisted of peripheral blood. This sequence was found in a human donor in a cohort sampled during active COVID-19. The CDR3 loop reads CASRQTTGNTEAFF. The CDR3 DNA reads TGTGCCAGCAGACAGACGACAGGGAACACTGAAGCTTTCTTT.